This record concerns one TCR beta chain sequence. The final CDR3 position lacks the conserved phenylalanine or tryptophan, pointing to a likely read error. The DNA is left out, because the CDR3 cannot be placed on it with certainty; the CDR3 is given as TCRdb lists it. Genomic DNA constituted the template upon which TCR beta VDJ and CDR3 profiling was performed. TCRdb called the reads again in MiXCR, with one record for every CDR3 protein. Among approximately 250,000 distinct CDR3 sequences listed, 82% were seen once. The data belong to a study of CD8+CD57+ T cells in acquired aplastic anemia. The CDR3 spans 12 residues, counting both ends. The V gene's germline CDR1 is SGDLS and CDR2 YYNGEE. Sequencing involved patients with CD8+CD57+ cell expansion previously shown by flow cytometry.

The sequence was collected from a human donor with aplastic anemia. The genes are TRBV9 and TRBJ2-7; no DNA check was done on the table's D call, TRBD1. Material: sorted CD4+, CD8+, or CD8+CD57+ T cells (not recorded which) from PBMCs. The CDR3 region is CASSVGGTGVNT.